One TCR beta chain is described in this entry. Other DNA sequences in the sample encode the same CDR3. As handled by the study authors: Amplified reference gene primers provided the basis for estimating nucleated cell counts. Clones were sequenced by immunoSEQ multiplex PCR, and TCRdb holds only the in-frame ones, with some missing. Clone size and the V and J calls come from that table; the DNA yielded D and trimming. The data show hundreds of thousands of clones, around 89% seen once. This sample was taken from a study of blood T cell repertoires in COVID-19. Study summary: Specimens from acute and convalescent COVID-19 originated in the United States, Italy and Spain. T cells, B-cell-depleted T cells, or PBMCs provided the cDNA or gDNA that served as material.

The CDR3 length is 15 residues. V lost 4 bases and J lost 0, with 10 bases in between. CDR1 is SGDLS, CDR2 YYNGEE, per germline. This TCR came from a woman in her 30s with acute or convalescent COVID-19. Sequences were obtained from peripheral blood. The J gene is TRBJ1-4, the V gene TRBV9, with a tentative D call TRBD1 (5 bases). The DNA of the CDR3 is TGTGCCAGCAGCCCCTCGGGGGCAACTAATGAAAAACTGTTTTTT. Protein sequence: CASSPSGATNEKLFF.